The rows below give T cell receptor beta chains drawn from one sample of a study of human versus mouse CDR3 diversity and MHC coevolution. Clones were read by immunoSEQ multiplex PCR, and TCRdb kept only the in-frame ones, dropping some. This sample yields about 83,000 clones, of which around 92% are seen a single time; about 0.15% belongs to the top ten. Sequencing was carried out using naive CD4+ T cells from blood. The receptors stem from a person aged 25 to 69 in good health. CDR3s include the opening cysteine and the closing phenylalanine or tryptophan. Each record gives: CDR3 length, V gene, J gene, clone size, D gene, CDR3 DNA, CDR3 protein. The D gene is left open where the match is weak. Not every row has a clone size; where given, it reads once, few, many or a size class.

CDR3 length: 15
V gene: TRBV5-4
J gene: TRBJ2-1
clone size: .
D gene: TRBD1
CDR3 DNA: TGTGCCAGCAGCCCGGGACAGCCAAGTCTCGATGAGCAGTTCTTC
CDR3 protein: CASSPGQPSLDEQFF

CDR3 length: 14
V gene: TRBV30
J gene: TRBJ2-3
clone size: .
D gene: .
CDR3 DNA: TGTGCCTGGAGTTTAGGGGGACGTTCAGATACGCAGTATTTT
CDR3 protein: CAWSLGGRSDTQYF

CDR3 length: 14
V gene: TRBV19
J gene: TRBJ2-5
clone size: .
D gene: .
CDR3 DNA: TGTGCCAGTAGTATAAAGGGGGTTCAAGAGACCCAGTACTTC
CDR3 protein: CASSIKGVQETQYF

CDR3 length: 17
V gene: TRBV19
J gene: TRBJ2-1
clone size: .
D gene: TRBD1
CDR3 DNA: TGTGCCACCATGTCGAGGGACAGGGTTTTTGGGTACAATGAGCAGTTCTTC
CDR3 protein: CATMSRDRVFGYNEQFF

CDR3 length: 17
V gene: TRBV4-1
J gene: TRBJ2-2
clone size: .
D gene: TRBD2
CDR3 DNA: TGCGCCAGCAGCCTCGGACTAGCGGGAGTTCTGACCGGGGAGCTGTTTTTT
CDR3 protein: CASSLGLAGVLTGELFF

CDR3 length: 15
V gene: TRBV7-9
J gene: TRBJ1-1
clone size: once
D gene: .
CDR3 DNA: TGTGCCAGCAGCCCGGGTGGGTGGGAGGACACTGAAGCTTTCTTT
CDR3 protein: CASSPGGWEDTEAFF

CDR3 length: 19
V gene: TRBV7-9
J gene: TRBJ2-2
clone size: .
D gene: TRBD2
CDR3 DNA: TGTGCCAGCAGCTTAGACAGGTCGCCTAGCGGCGCGAACACCGGGGAGCTGTTTTTT
CDR3 protein: CASSLDRSPSGANTGELFF

CDR3 length: 11
V gene: TRBV20-1
J gene: TRBJ1-2
clone size: .
D gene: TRBD1
CDR3 DNA: TGCACTGGACAGGGATGGGATGGCTACACCTTC
CDR3 protein: CTGQGWDGYTF

CDR3 length: 13
V gene: TRBV30
J gene: TRBJ1-2
clone size: .
D gene: TRBD1
CDR3 DNA: TGCGGGACAGGGGGCGATCAGCACTATGGCTACACCTTC
CDR3 protein: CGTGGDQHYGYTF

CDR3 length: 14
V gene: TRBV5-1
J gene: TRBJ2-2
clone size: .
D gene: TRBD2
CDR3 DNA: TGCGCCAGCAGCTCCTCGGGGGAGGGCGGGGAGCTGTTTTTT
CDR3 protein: CASSSSGEGGELFF

CDR3 length: 17
V gene: TRBV12-5
J gene: TRBJ1-1
clone size: .
D gene: TRBD1
CDR3 DNA: TGTGCTAGTGGTTCCCCACCGACAGGGGGCGTGAACACTGAAGCTTTCTTT
CDR3 protein: CASGSPPTGGVNTEAFF

CDR3 length: 12
V gene: TRBV6-1
J gene: TRBJ1-2
clone size: .
D gene: .
CDR3 DNA: TGTGCCAGCAGTGAGAGGAATTATGGCTACACCTTC
CDR3 protein: CASSERNYGYTF

CDR3 length: 14
V gene: TRBV2
J gene: TRBJ2-7
clone size: .
D gene: .
CDR3 DNA: TGTGCCAGCTCGACTAGGCTCGGGACCTACGAGCAGTACTTC
CDR3 protein: CASSTRLGTYEQYF

CDR3 length: 14
V gene: TRBV5-4
J gene: TRBJ2-5
clone size: .
D gene: TRBD1
CDR3 DNA: TGTGCCAGCAGTCCGGGACAGGTTCAAGAGACCCAGTACTTC
CDR3 protein: CASSPGQVQETQYF

CDR3 length: 14
V gene: TRBV18
J gene: TRBJ2-7
clone size: .
D gene: TRBD2
CDR3 DNA: TGTGCCAGCTCATCCCTAGCGGGGGCCTACGAGCAGTACTTC
CDR3 protein: CASSSLAGAYEQYF

CDR3 length: 15
V gene: TRBV2
J gene: TRBJ1-3
clone size: .
D gene: .
CDR3 DNA: TGTGCCAGCGGGCGAGAAGTTGTCTCTGGAAACACCATATATTTT
CDR3 protein: CASGREVVSGNTIYF

CDR3 length: 13
V gene: TRBV5-4
J gene: TRBJ2-1
clone size: .
D gene: .
CDR3 DNA: TGTGCCAGCAGCTCGGGATGGTTGAATGAGCAGTTCTTC
CDR3 protein: CASSSGWLNEQFF

CDR3 length: 14
V gene: TRBV7-6
J gene: TRBJ2-4
clone size: .
D gene: .
CDR3 DNA: TGTGCCAGCAGCCCTTCGGGGGAGGCAAACATTCAGTACTTC
CDR3 protein: CASSPSGEANIQYF

CDR3 length: 14
V gene: TRBV30
J gene: TRBJ1-2
clone size: .
D gene: TRBD1
CDR3 DNA: TGTGCCTGGAGGGTACCAGGGGGAAAATATGGCTACACCTTC
CDR3 protein: CAWRVPGGKYGYTF

CDR3 length: 13
V gene: TRBV2
J gene: TRBJ2-7
clone size: .
D gene: TRBD2
CDR3 DNA: TGTGCCAGCGGGGGGGTTAACTCCTACGAGCAGTACTTC
CDR3 protein: CASGGVNSYEQYF

CDR3 length: 12
V gene: TRBV5-1
J gene: TRBJ1-2
clone size: .
D gene: .
CDR3 DNA: TGCGCCAGCAGCTTTTTGGGCGATGGCTACACCTTC
CDR3 protein: CASSFLGDGYTF

CDR3 length: 15
V gene: TRBV6-1
J gene: TRBJ2-7
clone size: .
D gene: TRBD2
CDR3 DNA: TGTGCCAGCAGCCTGGGGACTAGCGGGATCTACGAGCAGTACTTC
CDR3 protein: CASSLGTSGIYEQYF

CDR3 length: 15
V gene: TRBV6-1
J gene: TRBJ1-1
clone size: .
D gene: .
CDR3 DNA: TGTGCCAGCAGTGAATCACCGGGGATGAACACTGAAGCTTTCTTT
CDR3 protein: CASSESPGMNTEAFF

CDR3 length: 10
V gene: TRBV30
J gene: TRBJ1-2
clone size: .
D gene: .
CDR3 DNA: TGTGCCGGCATCCGGGAGGCCCCGAAGTTC
CDR3 protein: CAGIREAPKF

CDR3 length: 15
V gene: TRBV6-5
J gene: TRBJ2-7
clone size: .
D gene: TRBD1
CDR3 DNA: TGTGCCAGCAGTTACTCTCCGGACAGGGGTTACGAGCAGTACTTC
CDR3 protein: CASSYSPDRGYEQYF

CDR3 length: 16
V gene: TRBV18
J gene: TRBJ1-5
clone size: .
D gene: TRBD1
CDR3 DNA: TGTGCCAGCTCCCGTAAAACAGGGGATAGCAATCAGCCCCAGCATTTT
CDR3 protein: CASSRKTGDSNQPQHF

CDR3 length: 16
V gene: TRBV27
J gene: TRBJ1-5
clone size: .
D gene: .
CDR3 DNA: TGTGCCAGCAGTTTATCAGGGGCGGAGAGCAATCAGCCCCAGCATTTT
CDR3 protein: CASSLSGAESNQPQHF

CDR3 length: 15
V gene: TRBV4-1
J gene: TRBJ1-5
clone size: .
D gene: .
CDR3 DNA: TGCGCCAGCAGCCAGGCGGGACTGGTCAATCAGCCCCAGCATTTT
CDR3 protein: CASSQAGLVNQPQHF

CDR3 length: 15
V gene: TRBV11-2
J gene: TRBJ2-1
clone size: .
D gene: .
CDR3 DNA: TGTGCCAGCAGCTCCCGTCCGGGGGACTTAAATGAGCAGTTCTTC
CDR3 protein: CASSSRPGDLNEQFF

CDR3 length: 15
V gene: TRBV14
J gene: TRBJ2-7
clone size: few
D gene: .
CDR3 DNA: TGTGCCAGCAGCCAGCGAGGAGCGGGCCCCGCCGAGCAGTACTTC
CDR3 protein: CASSQRGAGPAEQYF

CDR3 length: 13
V gene: TRBV7-8
J gene: TRBJ2-3
clone size: .
D gene: TRBD2
CDR3 DNA: TGTGCCAGCAGCTTAAACGGGGGGGATACGCAGTATTTT
CDR3 protein: CASSLNGGDTQYF

CDR3 length: 14
V gene: TRBV5-1
J gene: TRBJ1-1
clone size: .
D gene: .
CDR3 DNA: TGCGCCAGCAGCTTGGGTGGCGGAAACACTGAAGCTTTCTTT
CDR3 protein: CASSLGGGNTEAFF

CDR3 length: 15
V gene: TRBV6-5
J gene: TRBJ2-7
clone size: .
D gene: TRBD1
CDR3 DNA: TGTGCCAGCAGTTACTCCCGGGACAGGGGGTACGAGCAGTACTTC
CDR3 protein: CASSYSRDRGYEQYF

CDR3 length: 18
V gene: TRBV1
J gene: TRBJ1-2
clone size: .
D gene: .
CDR3 DNA: TGCACCAGCAGCCACAATATCTCAGGTATGACAGGGCTTTTTGGCTACACCTTC
CDR3 protein: CTSSHNISGMTGLFGYTF

CDR3 length: 12
V gene: TRBV28
J gene: TRBJ1-2
clone size: .
D gene: .
CDR3 DNA: TGTGCCAGCAGTTTAGGAGACTATGGCTACACCTTC
CDR3 protein: CASSLGDYGYTF

CDR3 length: 21
V gene: TRBV28
J gene: TRBJ2-3
clone size: .
D gene: TRBD2
CDR3 DNA: TGTGCCAGCACCTACCTGGAGGTAGCGGGGGGCCAACGTACTAGCACAGATACGCAGTATTTT
CDR3 protein: CASTYLEVAGGQRTSTDTQYF

CDR3 length: 13
V gene: TRBV12-5
J gene: TRBJ1-1
clone size: .
D gene: .
CDR3 DNA: TGTGCTAGTGGTTTGGAGTCAGTCGCTGAAGCTTTCTTT
CDR3 protein: CASGLESVAEAFF

CDR3 length: 16
V gene: TRBV6-5
J gene: TRBJ1-1
clone size: .
D gene: TRBD1
CDR3 DNA: TGTGCCAGCAGTTACTCGATACGGGGACAGGCCACTGAAGCTTTCTTT
CDR3 protein: CASSYSIRGQATEAFF

CDR3 length: 18
V gene: TRBV12-2
J gene: TRBJ2-3
clone size: .
D gene: .
CDR3 DNA: TGTGCAAGTCCCCCAGAAAATGGGCTAGCGGTTCGTCCAGATACGCAGTATTTT
CDR3 protein: CASPPENGLAVRPDTQYF

CDR3 length: 14
V gene: TRBV25-1
J gene: TRBJ1-1
clone size: .
D gene: .
CDR3 DNA: TGTGCCAGCAGTGCCAGCGGGGTAGAGACTGAAGCTTTCTTT
CDR3 protein: CASSASGVETEAFF

CDR3 length: 17
V gene: TRBV29-1
J gene: TRBJ2-3
clone size: once
D gene: .
CDR3 DNA: TGCAGCGTTGGCTCGAGAGTAGGAGTATCGGGCACAGATACGCAGTATTTT
CDR3 protein: CSVGSRVGVSGTDTQYF

CDR3 length: 13
V gene: TRBV10-3
J gene: TRBJ1-2
clone size: once
D gene: .
CDR3 DNA: TGTGCCATCACCGAGGGGGATTCCTATGGCTACACCTTC
CDR3 protein: CAITEGDSYGYTF

CDR3 length: 13
V gene: TRBV27
J gene: TRBJ1-5
clone size: .
D gene: .
CDR3 DNA: TGTGCCAGCAGCGGGAAGGGTAGACAGCCCCAGCATTTT
CDR3 protein: CASSGKGRQPQHF

CDR3 length: 15
V gene: TRBV5-6
J gene: TRBJ1-2
clone size: .
D gene: TRBD1
CDR3 DNA: TGTGCCAGCAGCCGTGAGACAGGGGAGTTCTATGGCTACACCTTC
CDR3 protein: CASSRETGEFYGYTF

CDR3 length: 15
V gene: TRBV5-1
J gene: TRBJ2-7
clone size: .
D gene: .
CDR3 DNA: TGCGCCAGCAGCGGGGGGGACACCGCCTCCTACGAGCAGTACTTC
CDR3 protein: CASSGGDTASYEQYF

CDR3 length: 16
V gene: TRBV9
J gene: TRBJ2-2
clone size: .
D gene: .
CDR3 DNA: TGTGCCAGCAGCGTTTCCGGGACTGCCGGCACCGGGGAGCTGTTTTTT
CDR3 protein: CASSVSGTAGTGELFF

CDR3 length: 16
V gene: TRBV4-1
J gene: TRBJ1-2
clone size: .
D gene: .
CDR3 DNA: TGCGCCAGCAGCCAAGTACTGCGGGAAGGGGCTTATGGCTACACCTTC
CDR3 protein: CASSQVLREGAYGYTF

CDR3 length: 14
V gene: TRBV29-1
J gene: TRBJ2-7
clone size: .
D gene: .
CDR3 DNA: TGCAGCGTTGTTCTGGCGACAGGCTCCTACGAGCAGTACTTC
CDR3 protein: CSVVLATGSYEQYF

CDR3 length: 14
V gene: TRBV6-5
J gene: TRBJ1-2
clone size: .
D gene: TRBD1
CDR3 DNA: TGTGCCAGCAGTCGGGGACAGGGGCCCTCTGGCTACACCTTC
CDR3 protein: CASSRGQGPSGYTF

CDR3 length: 12
V gene: TRBV19
J gene: TRBJ2-5
clone size: .
D gene: TRBD1
CDR3 DNA: TGTGCCAGTAGTCCCAGGGGGGAGACCCAGTACTTC
CDR3 protein: CASSPRGETQYF

CDR3 length: 14
V gene: TRBV30
J gene: TRBJ1-1
clone size: .
D gene: TRBD1
CDR3 DNA: TGTGCCTGGAGTAAAGGGGACAGGAACACTGAAGCTTTCTTT
CDR3 protein: CAWSKGDRNTEAFF

CDR3 length: 14
V gene: TRBV5-4
J gene: TRBJ2-2
clone size: .
D gene: TRBD1
CDR3 DNA: TGTGCCAGCAGCCTGCCGGGGACAGCCGGGGAGCTGTTTTTT
CDR3 protein: CASSLPGTAGELFF

CDR3 length: 16
V gene: TRBV19
J gene: TRBJ2-7
clone size: .
D gene: TRBD1
CDR3 DNA: TGTGCCAGTAGTATAACACCGACAGGGGAGGCCTACGAGCAGTACTTC
CDR3 protein: CASSITPTGEAYEQYF

CDR3 length: 14
V gene: TRBV5-1
J gene: TRBJ2-2
clone size: .
D gene: TRBD1
CDR3 DNA: TGCGCCAGCAGCGGGACAGGGGGTACCGGGGAGCTGTTTTTT
CDR3 protein: CASSGTGGTGELFF

CDR3 length: 16
V gene: TRBV5-1
J gene: TRBJ2-5
clone size: .
D gene: TRBD2
CDR3 DNA: TGCGCCAGCAGGGCTGGGGGACTAGCGGCTCAAGAGACCCAGTACTTC
CDR3 protein: CASRAGGLAAQETQYF

CDR3 length: 15
V gene: TRBV9
J gene: TRBJ1-1
clone size: .
D gene: .
CDR3 DNA: TGTGCCAGCAGCGTAGCAGCAGGGCTGAACACTGAAGCTTTCTTT
CDR3 protein: CASSVAAGLNTEAFF

CDR3 length: 15
V gene: TRBV7-7
J gene: TRBJ1-1
clone size: .
D gene: TRBD1
CDR3 DNA: TGTGCCACACGCCCCATCGACAGGGGGACCACTGAAGCTTTCTTT
CDR3 protein: CATRPIDRGTTEAFF

CDR3 length: 17
V gene: TRBV5-1
J gene: TRBJ2-2
clone size: .
D gene: TRBD2
CDR3 DNA: TGCGCCAGCAGCTTGGGCGGGCTAGCGGCGAACACCGGGGAGCTGTTTTTT
CDR3 protein: CASSLGGLAANTGELFF